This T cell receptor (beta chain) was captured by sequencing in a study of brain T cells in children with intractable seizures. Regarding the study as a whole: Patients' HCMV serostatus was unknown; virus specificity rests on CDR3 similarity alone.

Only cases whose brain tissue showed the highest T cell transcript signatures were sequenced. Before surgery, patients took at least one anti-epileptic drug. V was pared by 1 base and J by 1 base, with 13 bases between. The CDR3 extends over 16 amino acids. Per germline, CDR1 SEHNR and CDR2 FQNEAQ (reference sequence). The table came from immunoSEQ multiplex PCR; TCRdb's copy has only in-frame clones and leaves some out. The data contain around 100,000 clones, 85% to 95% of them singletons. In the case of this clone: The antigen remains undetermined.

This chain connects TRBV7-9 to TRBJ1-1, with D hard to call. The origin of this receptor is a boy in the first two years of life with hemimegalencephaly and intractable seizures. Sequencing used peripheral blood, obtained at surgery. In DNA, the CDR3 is TGTGCCAGCAGCTTAGGGGCGGAGGGCGGGAACACTGAAGCTTTCTTT. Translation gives CASSLGAEGGNTEAFF.